The text below deals with one TCR beta chain. Germline CDR1 LGHNA, CDR2 YNFKEQ. The CDR3 is 17 amino acids. Trimming took off 0 bases at V and 1 base at J, with 13 bases between the two ends. Most PBMC samples had 480 ng input DNA in six replicates. Data came from immunoSEQ multiplex PCR; TCRdb stores just in-frame clones and leaves some out. Seen here are about 10,000 clones, approximately 61% observed once, and the top ten hold 4% to 4.5%. The data are from a study of neoadjuvant anti-PD-1 for oral cavity cancer. Study-wide context: Patients without progression received a fourth nivolumab dose around day 43, then surgical resection on days 50-56.

Time point noted: after neoadjuvant nivolumab, at surgical resection. Blood cells were analyzed directly, without culture or expansion. The clonotype comes from a person aged 35-79 years with oral cavity squamous cell carcinoma. The sample in question was PBMCs, obtained after nivolumab (anti-PD-1) treatment. This rearrangement joins TRBV4-2 to TRBJ1-3, with D tentatively TRBD1 (5 bases). The CDR3 coding sequence is TGTGCCAGCAGCCAAGATCTAGGCGCAGGGTCTGGAAACACCATATATTTT. Amino acid sequence: CASSQDLGAGSGNTIYF.